One and the same sample provided the 7 T cell receptor beta chains below, sequenced in a study of beta chain features in type 1 diabetes. Expressed TCRB transcripts were sequenced after all isolated RNA was converted to cDNA. TCRdb's table, derived via immunoSEQ multiplex PCR, lists solely in-frame clones and lacks some. The data hold over 25,000 clones, with 56% observed a single time. Study observations and caveats: There was a moderate but significant shortening of TCRB CDR3s in all four CD4+ subsets of Type 1 diabetes patients.

What these receptors recognize is not known. Sequences were obtained from Tregs from blood. Receptors were obtained from a woman aged 18-35 years with type 1 diabetes.

This sequence joins TRBV10-3 and TRBJ2-1; no clear D gene. Per germline, CDR1 ENHRY and CDR2 SYGVKD. CDR3 size: 12 residues. V was clipped by 3 bases and J by 8 bases, with 8 bases between them. The CDR3, as DNA: TGTGCCATCAGTGACCAGGTGGATGAGCAGTTCTTC. Its protein is CAISDQVDEQFF.

The CDR3 reads CASSPKREGTDTQYF. The CDR3 region has the DNA TGTGCCAGCAGCCCCAAGCGGGAGGGCACAGATACGCAGTATTTT. The chain employs TRBV7-9 and TRBJ2-3, with 9 bases identical to TRBD2. The CDR3 is 15 amino acids. Unmatched junction bases numbered 4, after V lost 5 bases and J lost 1 base. Germline V CDR1 and CDR2: SEHNR, FQNEAQ (reference sequence).

The chain combines TRBV9 with TRBJ1-1; D gene uncertain. In germline, CDR1 is SGDLS, CDR2 YYNGEE. The CDR3 runs to 13 residues. Trimming stripped 0 bases from V and 6 bases from J, with 9 bases between. This CDR3 is CASSVGTRSEAFF. The CDR3 DNA is TGTGCCAGCAGCGTAGGAACGCGGTCTGAAGCTTTCTTT. The variable domain in full, completed from reference TRBV9 and TRBJ1-1, reads DSGVTQTPKHLITATGQRVTLRCSPRSGDLSVYWYQQSLDQGLQFLIQYYNGEERAKGNILERFSAQQFPDLHSELNLSSLELGDSALYFCASSVGTRSEAFFGQGTRLTVV.

The chain recombines TRBV20-1 with TRBJ1-1; D call uncertain. Trimming removed 2 bases from V and 2 bases from J, with 3 bases in between. The CDR3 length is 11 residues. Germline V gene data show CDR1 as DFQATT and CDR2 as SNEGSKA (reference sequence). The chain's CDR3 is CSARLNTEAFF. As DNA, the CDR3 is TGCAGTGCTAGATTAAACACTGAAGCTTTCTTT.

The chain joins TRBV18 to TRBJ1-3; D possibly corresponds to TRBD1 (6 bases). The CDR3 runs to 16 residues. Between the trimmed V and J ends, which lost 3 bases and 2 bases, there was a span of 14 bases. Germline CDR1 KGHSH, CDR2 LQKENI. CDR3 in DNA: TGTGCCAGCTCACCCCCGCCTAACAGGGCTGGAAACACCATATATTTT. Amino acids: CASSPPPNRAGNTIYF. Supplemented by reference TRBV18 and TRBJ1-3, the full variable domain reads NAGVMQNPRHLVRRRGQEARLRCSPMKGHSHVYWYRQLPEEGLKFMVYLQKENIIDESGMPKERFSAEFPKEGPSILRIQQVVRGDSAAYFCASSPPPNRAGNTIYFGEGSWLTVV.

This chain links TRBV2 with TRBJ1-5; D remains unclear. Germline-derived CDR1 and CDR2 are SNHLY and FYNNEI. V lost 7 bases and J lost 0, with 10 bases in between. The CDR3 length is 14 residues. The CDR3 nucleotides read TGTGCCAGCAATATGGCAAATAGCAATCAGCCCCAGCATTTT. Amino acids: CASNMANSNQPQHF.

The chain couples TRBV7-6 to TRBJ1-2; no firm D call. Germline values: CDR1 SGHVS, CDR2 FNYEAQ. The CDR3 sequence is 14 residues long. V was trimmed by 2 bases and J by 1 base, leaving 8 bases between them. CDR3 amino acids: CASSLWENNYGYTF. CDR3 DNA sequence: TGTGCCAGCAGCTTATGGGAGAATAACTATGGCTACACCTTC.